This T cell receptor beta chain appears in the sequencing data of a study of T cell responses to AZD1222 COVID-19 vaccine. Study-level information: Samples with a second dose at about 4 or about 12 weeks were pooled together. The study, taken as a whole, reports: Clonal diversity was possibly underestimated, and the donors were mostly white British, with more females. With dominance at 160-218 and 743-854, vaccine-associated CD4 TCRs spanned spike. Following two doses of AZD1222, Spike-specific TCR breadth and depth rose.

Profiling relied on immunoSEQ multiplex PCR, and the TCRdb table lists in-frame clones only, not all of them. The table includes 65,000 to 80,000 clones, roughly nine tenths detected once. In regard to this clone: Antigen specificity is unknown.

The material sequenced was peripheral blood, taken on day 0 of AZD1222 vaccination. The TCR comes from an adult in good health.

DNA for the CDR3: TGTGCCTGGGGGACTGAAGCTTTCTTT. It yields the protein CAWGTEAFF. The V and J genes are TRBV30 and TRBJ1-1; unclear D gene. CDR3 length equals 9 residues. Trimming shortened V by 5 bases and J by 5 bases, and 3 bases separated the two germline ends. In germline, CDR1 is GTSNPN, CDR2 SVGIG (reference sequence).